These 20 T cell receptor beta chains were all obtained from the same sample, sequenced in a study of CD8 T cell repertoires and HIV-1 epitope variants. Generated by immunoSEQ multiplex PCR, the TCRdb table keeps only in-frame clones and is missing some. The profile shows some 4,900 clones, about 70% of them singletons. No cognate antigen is known for these TCRs. The sequenced sample was cultured CD8+ T cells derived from PBMCs. The receptors originated from a male donor with HIV.

The chain is built from TRBV28 and TRBJ2-2, with 10 bases fitting TRBD1. This CDR3 region has 15 residues. CDR1 MDHEN and CDR2 SYDVKM come from the germline V gene. V was clipped by 7 bases and J by 5 bases; unmatched bases: 7. This CDR3 reads CASTPWDRGTGELFF. CDR3 nucleotide sequence: TGTGCCAGCACCCCCTGGGACAGGGGAACCGGGGAGCTGTTTTTT.

The CDR3 loop is CASTDISSGNTIYF. Written as DNA, the CDR3 is TGTGCCAGTACGGATATAAGCTCTGGAAACACCATATATTTT. This chain joins TRBV19 and TRBJ1-3, with D unclear. The CDR3 spans 14 residues. The germline CDR1 and CDR2 sequences are LNHDA and SQIVND (reference sequence). Between the trimmed V and J ends, which lost 7 bases and 0 bases, there was a span of 10 bases.

This clone appeared once. The chain combines TRBV7-2 with TRBJ2-1, with 7 bases lining up with TRBD2. The CDR3 loop spans 17 amino acids. The germline V gene encodes CDR1 SGHTA and CDR2 FQGNSA. The trim removed 3 bases at V and 2 bases at J, leaving 10 bases unmatched. The CDR3 protein is CASSLRSVGLAYNEQFF. In DNA form, the CDR3 reads TGTGCCAGCAGCTTGAGGTCTGTCGGACTAGCCTACAATGAGCAGTTCTTC.

This chain joins TRBV15 and TRBJ2-5; 10 bases align to TRBD1. Trimming at V came to 0 bases and at J to 4 bases, leaving 11 bases not matched to a gene. The CDR3 totals 18 residues. Per the germline V gene, CDR1 is LNHNV and CDR2 is YYDKDF (reference sequence). The CDR3 loop reads CATSRDPRQGARGETQYF. The CDR3 DNA reads TGTGCCACCAGCAGAGACCCCCGACAGGGGGCGCGGGGAGAGACCCAGTACTTC.

The genes are TRBV27 and TRBJ2-7, with a tentative D call TRBD2 (6 bases). V was pared by 5 bases and J by 4 bases, with 18 bases between. CDR3 size: 15 residues. Germline CDR1 and CDR2: MNHEY and SMNVEV (reference sequence). DNA of the CDR3: TGTGCCAGCAGTCCCATCTCTAGCGAGGGATACGAGCAGTACTTC. Protein sequence: CASSPISSEGYEQYF.

The chain recombines TRBV9 with TRBJ2-7, with a tentative D call TRBD2 (6 bases). With 3 bases removed from V and 5 bases from J, the gap between germline ends came to 12 bases. Germline V lookup: CDR1 SGDLS, CDR2 YYNGEE. The CDR3 is made up of 13 amino acids. CDR3 in DNA: TGTGCCAGCAGCGCCTGGGGGGAGGACGAGCAGTACTTC. Protein: CASSAWGEDEQYF.

The chain joins TRBV4-3 to TRBJ2-2; D is possibly TRBD1 (6 bases). The CDR3 covers 17 residues. Germline V gene lookup returns CDR1 LGHNA and CDR2 YSLEER. V lost 1 base and J lost 6, with 18 bases in between. The CDR3 spells CASSQVPFRGGAGELFF. The CDR3 DNA reads TGCGCCAGCAGCCAAGTCCCCTTCCGAGGGGGAGCCGGGGAGCTGTTTTTT.

This clone is labeled medium-sized. The rearrangement uses TRBV5-1 and TRBJ2-7, with a weak D call TRBD2 (6 bases). V lost 1 base, J lost 3 bases, and 11 bases lay in between. This CDR3 has 14 amino acids. Germline CDR1 SGHRS, CDR2 YFSETQ. CDR3 in amino acids: CASSLYAGGYEQYF. The CDR3 region has the DNA TGCGCCAGCAGCTTGTATGCCGGGGGCTACGAGCAGTACTTC.

CDR3 protein: CASSTWDRGSYNEQFF. The CDR3 DNA follows: TGTGCCAGCAGTACCTGGGACAGGGGATCCTACAATGAGCAGTTCTTC. The V call is TRBV28, the J call TRBJ2-1; 10 nucleotides align to TRBD1. Germline V gene sequence: CDR1 MDHEN, CDR2 SYDVKM. The CDR3 covers 16 residues. The trim removed 5 bases at V and 1 base at J, leaving 5 bases unmatched.

This clone was seen once. In DNA form, the CDR3 reads TGCGCCAGCAGCCATGACCCGACAGGGCAAGCTTTCTTT. This translates into CASSHDPTGQAFF. The V call is TRBV4-1, the J call TRBJ1-1; 7 bases fit TRBD1. The junction had 7 bases not matched to a gene; V was cut back by 3 bases and J by 9 bases. Germline assignment: CDR1 MGHRA and CDR2 YSYEKL. The CDR3 loop spans 13 amino acids.

The chain combines TRBV28 with TRBJ2-1, with D perhaps matching TRBD1 or TRBD2 (5 bases each). The germline V gene has CDR1 MDHEN and CDR2 SYDVKM. The V gene lost 5 bases and the J gene lost 6 bases, with 11 bases spanning the gap. The CDR3 totals 13 residues. The CDR3, as DNA: TGTGCCAGCAGTGGGGACCGACTCAATGAGCAGTTCTTC. Protein sequence: CASSGDRLNEQFF.

This chain links TRBV28 with TRBJ2-3; TRBD2 aligns across 7 bases. The CDR3 totals 14 residues. Trimming took 6 bases from V and 2 from J; bases not matched to a gene: 5. The V gene's germline CDR1 is MDHEN and CDR2 SYDVKM. CDR3 loop: CASRRDYDTDTQYF. The CDR3 DNA follows: TGTGCCAGCAGACGGGACTACGACACAGATACGCAGTATTTT.

The rearrangement links TRBV6-1 to TRBJ1-5, with D possibly being TRBD1 (6 bases). CDR3 length: 15 residues. Trimming removed 4 bases from V and 5 bases from J, with 15 bases in between. Germline CDR1 reads MNHNS; CDR2 reads SASEGT. The CDR3 DNA reads as TGTGCCAGCAGTGGGGGGCAGGGGATACATCAGCCCCAGCATTTT. As protein: CASSGGQGIHQPQHF.

This clone came up a few times. The gene calls are TRBV6-6 and TRBJ1-2, with 7 bases that match TRBD1. Losses at the gene ends were 6 bases for V and 6 bases for J; bases not matched to a gene: 10. Germline assignment: CDR1 MNHNY and CDR2 SVGAGI (reference sequence). CDR3 length: 14 residues. CDR3 sequence reads: CASSPQGGADGYTF. Written as DNA, the CDR3 is TGTGCCAGCAGCCCTCAAGGGGGCGCGGATGGCTACACCTTC.

This chain links TRBV19 with TRBJ1-2; 7 bases match TRBD1. V lost 4 bases and J lost 8; bases outside the gene matches: 4. The CDR3 is 12 residues long. In germline, CDR1 is LNHDA, CDR2 SQIVND (reference sequence). This CDR3 is CASSTTGEGYTF. The CDR3, as DNA: TGTGCCAGTAGTACTACAGGGGAGGGCTACACCTTC.

This clone showed up just a few times. V gene TRBV6-1 combines with J gene TRBJ1-1; maybe TRBD1 (5 bases). Trimming removed 1 base from V and 6 bases from J, with 15 bases in between. The CDR3 runs to 15 residues. CDR1 MNHNS and CDR2 SASEGT come from the germline V gene. The CDR3 loop is CASSEVGGDIAEAFF. The CDR3 coding sequence is TGTGCCAGCAGTGAAGTTGGAGGGGATATCGCTGAAGCTTTCTTT.

The chain links TRBV7-1 to TRBJ2-7; 7 positions agree with TRBD1. TRBV7-1 is designated an ORF whose function remains uncertain. V lost 4 bases to trimming and J lost 7 bases; unmatched junction nucleotides: 10. The CDR3 loop spans 14 amino acids. The DNA for the CDR3 is TGTGCCAGCAGCTTGGGACAGTACCTTCGTGAGCAGTACTTC. Translation: CASSLGQYLREQYF.

The V gene is TRBV28, the J gene TRBJ2-7, with 11 bases lining up with TRBD1. The CDR3 has 14 amino acids. The germline V gene encodes CDR1 MDHEN and CDR2 SYDVKM. Trimming took 8 bases from V and 2 from J; bases not matched to a gene: 5. The CDR3 nucleotides read TGTGCCAGCGATGGGACAGGGGGAACCTACGAGCAGTACTTC. Its translation: CASDGTGGTYEQYF.

The chain combines TRBV6-5 with TRBJ2-1, with 11 bases matching TRBD2. The CDR3 is 15 amino acids. CDR1 is MNHEY and CDR2 is SVGAGI in the germline V gene. V gave up 7 bases and J gave up 3 bases; unmatched junction bases: 5. The CDR3 protein is CASNLLAGDYNEQFF. CDR3 sequence (DNA): TGTGCCAGCAACTTACTAGCGGGGGACTACAATGAGCAGTTCTTC.

The CDR3 is CASSLVEEGTEAFF. The DNA of the CDR3 is TGTGCCAGCAGCTTGGTGGAGGAGGGCACTGAAGCTTTCTTT. This chain uses TRBV5-6 with TRBJ1-1, with D uncertain. V was clipped by 0 bases and J by 4 bases, with 10 bases between them. Germline V CDR1 and CDR2: SGHDT, YYEEEE. The CDR3 extends over 14 amino acids.